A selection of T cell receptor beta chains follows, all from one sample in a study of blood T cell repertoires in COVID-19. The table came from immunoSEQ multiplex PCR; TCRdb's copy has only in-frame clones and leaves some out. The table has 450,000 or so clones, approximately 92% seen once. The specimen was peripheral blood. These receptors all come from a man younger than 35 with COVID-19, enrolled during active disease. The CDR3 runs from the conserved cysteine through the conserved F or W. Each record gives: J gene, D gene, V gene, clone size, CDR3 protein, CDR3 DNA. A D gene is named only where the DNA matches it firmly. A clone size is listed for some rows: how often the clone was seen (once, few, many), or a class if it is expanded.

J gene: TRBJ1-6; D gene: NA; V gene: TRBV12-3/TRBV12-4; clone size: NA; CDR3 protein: CASSLEAGSPLHF; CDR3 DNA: TGTGCCAGCAGTTTGGAGGCTGGATCACCCCTCCACTTT
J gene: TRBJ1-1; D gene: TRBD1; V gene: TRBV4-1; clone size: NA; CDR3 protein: CASSPYVEGAPAFF; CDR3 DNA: TGCGCCAGCAGCCCATACGTAGAGGGGGCGCCCGCTTTCTTT
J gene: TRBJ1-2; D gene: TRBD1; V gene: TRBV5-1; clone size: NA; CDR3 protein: CASSLTTGMEGGYTF; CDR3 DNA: TGCGCCAGCAGCCTTACGACAGGGATGGAGGGTGGCTACACCTTC
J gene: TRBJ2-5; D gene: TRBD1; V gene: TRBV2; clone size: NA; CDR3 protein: CASSSGTGGSQETQYF; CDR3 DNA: TGTGCCAGCAGTTCCGGGACAGGGGGTTCCCAAGAGACCCAGTACTTC
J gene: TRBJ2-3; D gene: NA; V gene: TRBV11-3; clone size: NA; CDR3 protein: CASSSWRATDTQYF; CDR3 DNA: TGTGCCAGCAGCTCGTGGCGGGCCACAGATACGCAGTATTTT
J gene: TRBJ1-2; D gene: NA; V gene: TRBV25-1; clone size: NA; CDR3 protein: CASSDQGFNYGYTF; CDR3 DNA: TGTGCCAGCAGTGATCAGGGATTTAACTATGGCTACACCTTC
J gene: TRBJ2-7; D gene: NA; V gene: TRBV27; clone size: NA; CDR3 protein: CASSLGSSGSYEQYF; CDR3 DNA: TGTGCCAGCAGTTTAGGTTCCAGCGGGTCCTACGAGCAGTACTTC
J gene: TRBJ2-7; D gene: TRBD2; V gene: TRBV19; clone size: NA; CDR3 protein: CAIPKTPLGTSGSSGSHSDEQYF; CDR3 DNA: TGTGCCATTCCAAAAACCCCCCTCGGGACTAGCGGGAGTTCAGGATCCCACTCGGACGAGCAGTACTTC
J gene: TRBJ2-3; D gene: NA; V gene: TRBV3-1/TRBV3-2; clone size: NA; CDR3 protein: CASSQAISHRDTQYF; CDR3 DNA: TGTGCCAGCAGCCAAGCAATAAGTCACAGGGATACGCAGTATTTT
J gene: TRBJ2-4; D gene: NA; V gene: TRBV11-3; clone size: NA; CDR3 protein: CASSRRSGRAAKNIQYF; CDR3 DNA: TGTGCCAGCAGCCGACGGAGCGGAAGGGCGGCCAAAAACATTCAGTACTTC
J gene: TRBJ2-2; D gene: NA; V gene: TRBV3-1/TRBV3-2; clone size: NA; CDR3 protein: CASVRNTGELFF; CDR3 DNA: TGTGCCAGCGTGCGCAACACCGGGGAGCTGTTTTTT
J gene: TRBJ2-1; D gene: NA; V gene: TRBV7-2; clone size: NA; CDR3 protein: CASSLRLDNEQFF; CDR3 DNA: TGTGCCAGCAGCTTAAGACTCGACAATGAGCAGTTCTTC
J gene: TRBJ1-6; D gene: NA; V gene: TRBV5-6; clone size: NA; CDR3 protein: CASSFYRAGFGSYNSPLHF; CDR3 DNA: TGTGCCAGCAGTTTCTACAGGGCCGGGTTTGGGTCCTATAATTCACCCCTCCACTTT
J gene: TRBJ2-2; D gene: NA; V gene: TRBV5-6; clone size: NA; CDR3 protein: CASSITGYPGELFF; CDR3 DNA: TGTGCCAGCAGCATTACAGGGTACCCCGGGGAGCTGTTTTTT
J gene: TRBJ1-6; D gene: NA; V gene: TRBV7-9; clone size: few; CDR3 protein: CASTYIGQINSPLHF; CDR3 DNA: TGTGCCAGCACCTATATCGGACAGATTAATTCACCCCTCCACTTT
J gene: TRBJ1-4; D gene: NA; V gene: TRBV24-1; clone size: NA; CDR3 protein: CATSDYRDIENEKLFF; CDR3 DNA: TGTGCCACCAGTGACTACCGGGACATTGAGAATGAAAAACTGTTTTTT
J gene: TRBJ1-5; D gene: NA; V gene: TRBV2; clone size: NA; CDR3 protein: CASGQTTIVSNQPQHF; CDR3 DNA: TGTGCCAGCGGGCAGACTACCATCGTCAGCAATCAGCCCCAGCATTTT
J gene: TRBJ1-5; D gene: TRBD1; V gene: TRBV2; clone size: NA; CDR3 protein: CASSYGQGDQPQHF; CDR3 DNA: TGTGCCAGCAGCTATGGACAGGGGGATCAGCCCCAGCATTTT
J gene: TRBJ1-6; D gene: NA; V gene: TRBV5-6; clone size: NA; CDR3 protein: CASSLDRLYNSPLHF; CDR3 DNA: TGTGCCAGCAGCTTGGACAGGTTATATAATTCACCCCTCCACTTT
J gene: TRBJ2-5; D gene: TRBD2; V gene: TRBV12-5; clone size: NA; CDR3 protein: CASEKIGLAGAGTQYF; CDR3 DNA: TGTGCTAGTGAAAAAATCGGACTAGCGGGAGCTGGGACCCAGTACTTC
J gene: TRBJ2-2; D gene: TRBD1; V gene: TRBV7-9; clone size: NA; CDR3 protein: CASGRGQANTGELFF; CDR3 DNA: TGTGCCAGCGGTCGCGGACAGGCGAACACCGGGGAGCTGTTTTTT
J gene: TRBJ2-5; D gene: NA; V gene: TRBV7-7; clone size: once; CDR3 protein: CASSLFLAEGETQYF; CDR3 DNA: TGTGCCAGCAGCTTATTCCTAGCTGAAGGGGAGACCCAGTACTTC
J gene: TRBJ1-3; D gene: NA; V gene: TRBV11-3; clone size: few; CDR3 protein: CASSREYSGNTIYF; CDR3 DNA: TGTGCCAGCAGTCGGGAATACTCTGGAAACACCATATATTTT
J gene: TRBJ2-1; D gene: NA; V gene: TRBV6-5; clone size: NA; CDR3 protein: CASRISSGAYNEQFF; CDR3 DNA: TGTGCCAGCAGAATTTCTTCGGGGGCCTACAATGAGCAGTTCTTC
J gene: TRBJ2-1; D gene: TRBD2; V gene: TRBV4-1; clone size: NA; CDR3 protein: CASSQVAGGTYNEQFF; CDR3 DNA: TGCGCCAGCAGCCAAGTAGCGGGCGGGACCTACAATGAGCAGTTCTTC
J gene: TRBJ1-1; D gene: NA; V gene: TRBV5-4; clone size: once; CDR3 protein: CASSPPTGVNTEAFF; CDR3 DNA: TGTGCCAGCAGCCCTCCGACAGGAGTGAACACTGAAGCTTTCTTT
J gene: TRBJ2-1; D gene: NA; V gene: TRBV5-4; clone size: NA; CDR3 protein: CASSLEGLTNEQFF; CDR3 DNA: TGTGCCAGCAGCTTGGAGGGACTCACCAATGAGCAGTTCTTC
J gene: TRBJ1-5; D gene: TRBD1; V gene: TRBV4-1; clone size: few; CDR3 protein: CASSQRPDTGEGNQPQHF; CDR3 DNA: TGCGCCAGCAGCCAACGTCCGGACACAGGGGAGGGCAATCAGCCCCAGCATTTT
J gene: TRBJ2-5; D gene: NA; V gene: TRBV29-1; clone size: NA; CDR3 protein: CSVEDPRGRIETQYF; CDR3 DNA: TGCAGCGTTGAAGATCCTAGGGGCAGGATAGAGACCCAGTACTTC
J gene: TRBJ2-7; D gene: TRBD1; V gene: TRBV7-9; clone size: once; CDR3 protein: CASSRTTGGPEQYF; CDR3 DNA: TGTGCCAGCAGCCGTACAACAGGGGGCCCAGAGCAGTACTTC
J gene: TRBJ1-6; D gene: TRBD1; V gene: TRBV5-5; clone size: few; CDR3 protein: CASSLLGQGGRSPLHF; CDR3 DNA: TGTGCCAGCAGCTTATTGGGACAGGGAGGGCGATCACCCCTCCACTTT
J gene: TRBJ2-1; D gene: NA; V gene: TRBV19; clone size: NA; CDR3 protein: CASSMPMDISRYNEQFF; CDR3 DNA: TGTGCCAGTAGTATGCCCATGGACATATCCCGCTACAATGAGCAGTTCTTC
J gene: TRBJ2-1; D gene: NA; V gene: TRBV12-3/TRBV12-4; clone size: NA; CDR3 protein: CASSPNRRGEQFF; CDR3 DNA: TGTGCCAGCAGTCCCAATCGTAGGGGTGAGCAGTTCTTC
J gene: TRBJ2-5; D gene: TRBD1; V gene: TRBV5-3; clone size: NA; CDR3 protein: CARSLQGARETQYF; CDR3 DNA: TGTGCCAGAAGCCTACAGGGGGCCAGGGAGACCCAGTACTTC
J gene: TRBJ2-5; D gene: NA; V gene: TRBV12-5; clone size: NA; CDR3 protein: CASGQQGLVQETQYF; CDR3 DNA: TGTGCTAGTGGCCAACAGGGTCTGGTCCAAGAGACCCAGTACTTC
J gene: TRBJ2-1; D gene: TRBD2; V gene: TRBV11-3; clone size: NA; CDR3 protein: CASSASGPYNEQFF; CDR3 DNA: TGTGCCAGCAGCGCTAGCGGCCCTTACAATGAGCAGTTCTTC